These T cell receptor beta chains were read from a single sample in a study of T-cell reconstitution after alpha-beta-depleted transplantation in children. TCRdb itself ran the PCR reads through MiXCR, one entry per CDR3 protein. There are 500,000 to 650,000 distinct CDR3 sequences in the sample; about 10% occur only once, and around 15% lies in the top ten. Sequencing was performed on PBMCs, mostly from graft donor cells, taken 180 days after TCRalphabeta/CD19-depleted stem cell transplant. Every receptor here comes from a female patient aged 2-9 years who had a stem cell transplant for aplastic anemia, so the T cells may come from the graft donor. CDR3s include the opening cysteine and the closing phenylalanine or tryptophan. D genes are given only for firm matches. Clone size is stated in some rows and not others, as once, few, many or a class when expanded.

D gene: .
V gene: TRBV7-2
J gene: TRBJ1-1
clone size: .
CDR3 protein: CASSFDRRSTEAFF
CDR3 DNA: TGTGCCAGCAGCTTTGACAGAAGGAGCACTGAAGCTTTCTTT

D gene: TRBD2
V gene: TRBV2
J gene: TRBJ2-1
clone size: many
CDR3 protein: CASMGDRLAGVLNEQFF
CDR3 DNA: TGTGCCAGCATGGGGGATAGACTAGCGGGAGTTTTGAATGAGCAGTTCTTC

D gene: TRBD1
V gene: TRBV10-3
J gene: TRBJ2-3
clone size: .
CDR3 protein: CAISEYGTGGTDTQYF
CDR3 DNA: TGTGCCATCAGTGAGTATGGAACAGGGGGCACAGATACGCAGTATTTT

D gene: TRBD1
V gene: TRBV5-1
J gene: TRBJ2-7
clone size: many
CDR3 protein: CASSLEQGSYEQYF
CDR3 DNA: TGCGCCAGCAGCTTGGAACAGGGGAGCTACGAGCAGTACTTC

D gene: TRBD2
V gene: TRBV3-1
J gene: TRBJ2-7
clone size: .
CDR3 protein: CASSQFSGTSYEQYF
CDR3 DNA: TGTGCCAGCAGCCAATTTAGCGGGACCTCCTACGAGCAGTACTTC

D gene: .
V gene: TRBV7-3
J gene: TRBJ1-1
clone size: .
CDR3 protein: CASSPREGSEAFF
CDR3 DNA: TGTGCCAGCAGCCCCCGGGAGGGTAGCGAAGCTTTCTTT

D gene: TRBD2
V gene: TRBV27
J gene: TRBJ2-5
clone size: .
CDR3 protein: CASSLAGTSNQETQYF
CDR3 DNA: TGTGCCAGCAGTCTTGCCGGGACTAGCAATCAAGAGACCCAGTACTTC

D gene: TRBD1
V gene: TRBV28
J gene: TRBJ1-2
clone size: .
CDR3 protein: CASSLLRGQGERVGGYTF
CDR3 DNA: TGTGCCAGCAGTTTATTACGGGGACAGGGGGAGCGAGTGGGCGGCTACACCTTC

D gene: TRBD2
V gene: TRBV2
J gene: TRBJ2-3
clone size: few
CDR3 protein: CASTRLAASTDTQYF
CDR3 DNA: TGTGCCAGCACCCGACTAGCTGCTAGCACAGATACGCAGTATTTT

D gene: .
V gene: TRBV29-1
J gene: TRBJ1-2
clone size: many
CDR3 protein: CSVGGGASHGYTF
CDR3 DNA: TGCAGCGTTGGTGGAGGGGCGAGTCATGGCTACACCTTC

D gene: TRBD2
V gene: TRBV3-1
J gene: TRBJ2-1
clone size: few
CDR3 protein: CASSQAVAGYRNEQFF
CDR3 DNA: TGTGCCAGCAGCCAAGCTGTAGCGGGATACCGCAATGAGCAGTTCTTC

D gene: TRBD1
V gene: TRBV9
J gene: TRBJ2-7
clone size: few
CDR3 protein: CASSVEGQGAYEQYF
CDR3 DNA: TGTGCCAGCAGCGTAGAGGGACAGGGGGCTTACGAGCAGTACTTC

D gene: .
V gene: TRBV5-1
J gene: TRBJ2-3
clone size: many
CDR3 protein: CASSSGNPNTQYF
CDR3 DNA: TGCGCCAGCAGTAGCGGAAACCCGAATACGCAGTATTTT

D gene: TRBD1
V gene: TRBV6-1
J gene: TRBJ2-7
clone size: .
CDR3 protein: CASRSTGTGGYEQYF
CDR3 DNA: TGTGCCAGCAGGTCCACCGGGACAGGCGGCTACGAGCAGTACTTC

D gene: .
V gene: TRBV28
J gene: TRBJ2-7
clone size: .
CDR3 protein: CASTNSGTGAYEQYF
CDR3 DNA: TGTGCCAGCACGAATTCCGGGACTGGGGCCTACGAGCAGTACTTC

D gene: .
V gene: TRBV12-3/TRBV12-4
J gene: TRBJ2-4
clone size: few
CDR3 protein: CASSPLGHGNIQYF
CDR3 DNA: TGTGCCAGCAGCCCCCTCGGACACGGAAACATTCAGTACTTC

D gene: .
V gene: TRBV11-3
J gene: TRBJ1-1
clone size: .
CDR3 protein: CASSPIGGRDTEAFF
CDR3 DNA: TGTGCCAGCAGCCCTATAGGGGGACGGGACACTGAAGCTTTCTTT